Given below is one TCR beta chain in context. As judged by recently defined diagnostic criteria, patients with Susac syndrome had definite or probable disease. It was with random hexamers that roughly 0.5 to 1 ug RNA was reverse transcribed. MiXCR, applied by TCRdb to the immunoSEQ multiplex PCR reads, yields one record per CDR3 protein. This sample has roughly 190,000 distinct CDR3 sequences; 75% to 95% occur once, and the top ten carry about 0.09%. This sample is drawn from a study of CD8 T cells in Susac syndrome. The germline V gene encodes CDR1 DFQATT and CDR2 SNEGSKA (reference sequence). This CDR3 contains 16 residues. The trim removed 6 bases at V and 3 bases at J, leaving 8 bases unmatched.

Input material: CD4+ T cells from PBMCs. This receptor was obtained from a human donor with Susac syndrome. The chain employs TRBV20-1 and TRBJ2-3; 14 positions agree with TRBD2. The CDR3 loop reads CSAQTSGGAITDTQYF. DNA for the CDR3: TGCAGTGCGCAGACTAGCGGGGGGGCCATTACAGATACGCAGTATTTT.